Listed below are T cell receptor beta chains from one sample, sequenced in a study of CD8 T cells in Susac syndrome. TCRdb redid the calling of the immunoSEQ multiplex PCR reads with MiXCR, one entry per CDR3 protein. This table has hundreds of thousands of distinct CDR3 sequences, 94% appearing once. The sequenced sample consisted of CD4+ T cells from PBMCs. These receptors were taken from a human donor with Susac syndrome. The CDR3 runs from the conserved cysteine through the conserved F or W. A D gene is named only where the DNA matches it firmly. Not every row has a clone size; where given, it reads once, few, many or a size class.

d_call	v_call	j_call	clone_size	cdr3_aa	cdr3_nt
TRBD2	TRBV28	TRBJ2-7	once	CASSPPAGGLYEQYF	TGTGCCAGCAGCCCCCCAGCGGGGGGACTCTACGAGCAGTACTTC
.	TRBV30	TRBJ1-5	.	CAWRGGGMRGGQPQHF	TGTGCCTGGCGAGGAGGGGGAATGAGGGGAGGGCAGCCCCAGCATTTT
TRBD1	TRBV12-3/TRBV12-4	TRBJ2-5	.	CASSLNRGLETQYF	TGTGCCAGCAGTTTGAACAGGGGTCTAGAGACCCAGTACTTC
.	TRBV10-3	TRBJ1-5	.	CAISDSTFGSNQPQHF	TGTGCCATCAGTGATAGTACTTTCGGTTCCAATCAGCCCCAGCATTTT
.	TRBV30	TRBJ2-1	.	CAWIKQGRKNEQFF	TGTGCCTGGATTAAACAGGGGAGGAAGAATGAGCAGTTCTTC
.	TRBV6-4	TRBJ2-1	.	CASSDSRGPYNEQFF	TGTGCCAGCAGTGACTCTAGGGGACCCTACAATGAGCAGTTCTTC
.	TRBV10-2	TRBJ1-2	.	CASSESGDPIRGYTF	TGCGCCAGCAGTGAGTCGGGGGACCCAATTAGGGGCTACACCTTC
.	TRBV27	TRBJ1-5	.	CASSPTGWNQPQHF	TGTGCCAGCAGTCCTACAGGCTGGAATCAGCCCCAGCATTTT
.	TRBV5-1	TRBJ1-6	.	CASSLGQASSYNSPLHF	TGCGCCAGCAGCTTGGGACAGGCGAGCTCCTATAATTCACCCCTCCACTTT
.	TRBV19	TRBJ1-5	.	CASSVQKKQPQHF	TGTGCCAGTAGTGTACAAAAGAAACAGCCCCAGCATTTT
.	TRBV30	TRBJ2-5	.	CAWSDEGWAGETQYF	TGTGCCTGGAGTGACGAGGGATGGGCGGGGGAGACCCAGTACTTC
.	TRBV24-1	TRBJ2-1	.	CATSGPTYNEQFF	TGTGCCACCAGCGGGCCCACCTACAATGAGCAGTTCTTC
.	TRBV10-3	TRBJ2-3	.	CAISDGWGESGADTQYF	TGTGCCATCAGTGACGGATGGGGAGAGAGTGGGGCAGATACGCAGTATTTT
.	TRBV6-2/TRBV6-3	TRBJ2-7	.	CASRSQGIREQYF	TGTGCCAGCAGGAGTCAGGGGATACGCGAGCAGTACTTC
.	TRBV5-1	TRBJ1-1	.	CASSLYRGGIRNTEAFF	TGCGCCAGCAGCTTGTATAGGGGAGGGATCCGGAACACTGAAGCTTTCTTT
.	TRBV20-1	TRBJ2-3	.	CSARDARQYSTDTQYF	TGCAGTGCTAGAGATGCGAGACAGTACAGCACAGATACGCAGTATTTT
.	TRBV27	TRBJ2-3	.	CASRLNPEDTQYF	TGTGCCAGCAGACTCAACCCGGAGGATACGCAGTATTTT
TRBD2	TRBV20-1	TRBJ2-3	.	CSARVASGKADTQYF	TGCAGTGCTAGAGTTGCTAGCGGGAAAGCAGATACGCAGTATTTT
.	TRBV12-3/TRBV12-4	TRBJ2-7	.	CASRLRGASTYEQYF	TGTGCCAGTAGGTTAAGAGGGGCCAGCACCTACGAGCAGTACTTC
.	TRBV20-1	TRBJ1-6	.	CSARGGDEHSPLHF	TGCAGTGCTAGGGGTGGTGATGAGCATTCACCCCTCCACTTT
.	TRBV7-2	TRBJ1-6	.	CASSQQTYNSPLHF	TGTGCCAGCAGCCAGCAGACCTATAATTCACCCCTCCACTTT
.	TRBV29-1	TRBJ1-2	.	CSVERGHGYTF	TGCAGCGTTGAACGGGGACATGGCTACACCTTC
.	TRBV30	TRBJ1-1	.	CAWRLWGGEQAFF	TGTGCCTGGAGATTGTGGGGGGGCGAGCAAGCTTTCTTT
.	TRBV6-5	TRBJ1-1	.	CASRPSAGVKTEAFF	TGTGCCAGCAGACCCTCGGCAGGGGTGAAAACTGAAGCTTTCTTT
TRBD1	TRBV6-5	TRBJ1-2	.	CASSYSGTAYGYTF	TGTGCCAGCAGTTACTCCGGGACAGCCTATGGCTACACCTTC
.	TRBV30	TRBJ2-1	.	CAWTRDSYNEQFF	TGTGCCTGGACCCGGGACTCTTACAATGAGCAGTTCTTC
TRBD2	TRBV2	TRBJ2-5	.	CASSVGGEETQYF	TGTGCCAGCAGTGTGGGAGGGGAAGAGACCCAGTACTTC
.	TRBV9	TRBJ2-3	.	CASSVGATDTQYF	TGTGCCAGCAGCGTAGGGGCCACAGATACGCAGTATTTT
.	TRBV30	TRBJ1-4	.	CAWSQGPSNEKLFF	TGTGCCTGGAGTCAAGGGCCTTCTAATGAAAAACTGTTTTTT
.	TRBV6-2/TRBV6-3	TRBJ2-7	.	CASSYRPDYEQYF	TGTGCCAGCAGTTACCGCCCTGACTACGAGCAGTACTTC
TRBD1	TRBV12-3/TRBV12-4	TRBJ1-5	.	CASTTGVQPQHF	TGTGCCAGCACCACAGGGGTTCAGCCCCAGCATTTT
.	TRBV30	TRBJ1-6	.	CAWTVGGRNSPLHF	TGTGCCTGGACCGTCGGAGGGCGGAATTCACCCCTCCACTTT
.	TRBV6-6	TRBJ2-3	.	CASSYSIQGRADTQYF	TGTGCCAGCAGTTACTCGATCCAGGGTCGGGCAGATACGCAGTATTTT
TRBD1	TRBV10-3	TRBJ1-5	.	CAISPGQDQPQHF	TGTGCCATCAGCCCCGGACAGGATCAGCCCCAGCATTTT
.	TRBV18	TRBJ2-5	once	CASSPLGVGGQETQYF	TGTGCCAGCTCACCCCTCGGGGTGGGGGGCCAGGAGACCCAGTACTTC
.	TRBV4-1	TRBJ2-7	.	CASSQDRIAGEQYF	TGCGCCAGCAGCCAAGATCGTATCGCCGGCGAGCAGTACTTC
.	TRBV6-5	TRBJ2-6	.	CASSYSSGTGANVLTF	TGTGCCAGCAGTTACTCGTCAGGCACTGGGGCCAACGTCCTGACTTTC
TRBD2	TRBV6-1	TRBJ2-3	.	CASKNPLLAEQDTQYF	TGTGCCAGCAAAAACCCTTTACTAGCGGAGCAAGATACGCAGTATTTT